This T cell receptor (beta chain) was profiled in a study of shared clonotypes between healthy human individuals. The naive CD8 population came from CD45RO-negative cells selected for CCR7, without terminally differentiated effector memory CD45RA+ cells. Trimming stripped 5 bases from V and 1 base from J, with 12 bases between. Germline V gene sequence: CDR1 MNHEY, CDR2 SMNVEV (reference sequence). CDR3 length equals 15 residues. TCRdb keeps only in-frame clones here, not all; method: immunoSEQ multiplex PCR. The table records approximately 740,000 clones, nearly 95% of them present only once. This sequence was found in a man aged 30-40 years in good health. Sequenced input: naive CD8+ T cells sorted from blood. The genes are TRBV27 and TRBJ2-1; TRBD2 is a possible D gene (6 bases). DNA for the CDR3: TGTGCCAGCAGTCCCGGGACTCCATCCTACAATGAGCAGTTCTTC. Residues: CASSPGTPSYNEQFF.